These T cell receptor beta chains were read from a single sample in a study of shared clonotypes between healthy human individuals. TCRdb keeps only in-frame clones here, not all; method: immunoSEQ multiplex PCR. The sample lists just over 2,000,000 clones, 85% to 95% seen once, with under 0.15% in the top ten. The sequenced material came from naive CD4+ T cells sorted from blood. The receptors originated from a man in his late teens or twenties in good health. Both conserved end residues are part of each CDR3. A D gene is named only where the DNA matches it firmly. Clone size is stated in some rows and not others, as once, few, many or a class when expanded.

d_gene	abundance	v_gene	j_gene	CDR3aa	CDR3nt
-	-	TRBV7-9	TRBJ1-3	CASSSSSSGNTIYF	TGTGCCAGCAGCTCGTCGAGCTCTGGAAACACCATATATTTT
TRBD1	-	TRBV4-3	TRBJ2-2	CASSQGQKNTGELFF	TGCGCCAGCAGCCAGGGACAGAAGAACACCGGGGAGCTGTTTTTT
-	once	TRBV25-1	TRBJ1-2	CASSESSLANYGYTF	TGTGCCAGCAGTGAATCTAGCCTAGCTAACTATGGCTACACCTTC
-	once	TRBV11-2	TRBJ2-2	CASSLWFGQGGTGELFF	TGTGCCAGCAGCTTGTGGTTTGGGCAGGGTGGTACCGGGGAGCTGTTTTTT
-	-	TRBV10-3	TRBJ1-2	CAITSGGYGYAF	TGTGCCATCACCTCGGGAGGATATGGCTACGCCTTC
TRBD1	-	TRBV6-1	TRBJ2-5	CASQGASAFYF	TGTGCCAGTCAGGGGGCTAGCGCGTTTTACTTC
TRBD1	-	TRBV7-9	TRBJ1-1	CASSAGTGWDTEAFF	TGTGCCAGCAGCGCTGGGACAGGGTGGGACACTGAAGCTTTCTTT
TRBD1	-	TRBV18	TRBJ1-1	CASSPLQGAQAEAFF	TGTGCCAGCTCACCTCTACAGGGGGCGCAGGCTGAAGCTTTCTTT
TRBD1	-	TRBV18	TRBJ1-5	CASSEGQNDQPQHF	TGTGCCAGCTCAGAGGGACAGAACGATCAGCCCCAGCATTTT
TRBD1	-	TRBV30	TRBJ1-6	CAWRPGQGYNSPLHF	TGTGCCTGGAGGCCGGGACAGGGCTATAATTCACCCCTCCACTTT
-	-	TRBV4-3	TRBJ2-5	CASSQGPGGVVETQYF	TGCGCCAGCAGCCAAGGACCGGGTGGGGTAGTGGAGACCCAGTACTTC
TRBD1	-	TRBV10-3	TRBJ2-1	CAISESRTGVNEQFF	TGTGCCATCAGTGAGTCTAGGACAGGGGTGAATGAGCAGTTCTTC